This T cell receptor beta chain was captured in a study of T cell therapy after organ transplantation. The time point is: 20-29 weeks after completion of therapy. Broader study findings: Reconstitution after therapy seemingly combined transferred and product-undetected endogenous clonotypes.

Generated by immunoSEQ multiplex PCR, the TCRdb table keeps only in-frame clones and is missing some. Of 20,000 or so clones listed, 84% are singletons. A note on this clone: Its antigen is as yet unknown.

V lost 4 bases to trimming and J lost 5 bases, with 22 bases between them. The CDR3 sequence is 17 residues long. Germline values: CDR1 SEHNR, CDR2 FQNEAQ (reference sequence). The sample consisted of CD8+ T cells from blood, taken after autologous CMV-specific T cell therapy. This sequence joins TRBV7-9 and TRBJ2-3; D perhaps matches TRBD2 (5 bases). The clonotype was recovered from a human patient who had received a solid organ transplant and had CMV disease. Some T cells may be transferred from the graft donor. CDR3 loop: CASSYSRRPSGLDTQYF. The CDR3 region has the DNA TGTGCCAGCAGCTATTCTAGGAGGCCTTCGGGTCTAGATACGCAGTATTTT.